One sample yielded the 12 T cell receptor beta chains listed below, sequenced in a study of identical twins. MiXCR, run by TCRdb on the 5' RACE reads, gives a single entry per CDR3 protein. The sample carries 350,000 to 450,000 distinct CDR3 sequences, around 20% recorded once. Sequencing used naive T cells sorted from blood. The receptors come from a man in his fifties in good health.

There are many counts of this clonotype. This sequence joins TRBV12-3 or TRBV12-4 and TRBJ1-5; the D is unclear. This CDR3 is 14 amino acids long. The ends were cut back, 3 bases at V and 2 bases at J, with 8 bases in the middle. This CDR3 is CASSFLGGNQPQHF. The CDR3 DNA follows: TGTGCCAGCAGTTTTCTGGGTGGCAATCAGCCCCAGCATTTT.

In this sample, this clonotype turned up many times. J is TRBJ2-1 and V is TRBV7-3; 8 bases fit TRBD2. The CDR3 contains 16 residues. Trimming took 5 bases from V and 0 from J; bases not matched to a gene: 6. Germline CDR1 and CDR2: SGHTA and FQGTGA. Here the CDR3 DNA reads TGTGCCAGCAGCCCGACGAGCGGGAGCTCCTACAATGAGCAGTTCTTC. It encodes CASSPTSGSSYNEQFF.

Only a few counts were recorded for this clonotype. V and J are TRBV12-3 or TRBV12-4 and TRBJ1-2; D is ambiguous. Trimming pared 5 bases from V and 5 bases from J, leaving 18 bases between. The CDR3 runs to 15 residues. The CDR3 spells CASSPEEVPGYGYTF. CDR3 in DNA: TGTGCCAGCAGTCCCGAGGAGGTCCCGGGGTATGGCTACACCTTC.

This clonotype was detected many times. V gene TRBV29-1 combines with J gene TRBJ1-1; 8 bases match TRBD1. After removal of 6 bases from V and 4 bases from J, the junction contained 13 bases not matched to a gene. Germline V gene sequence: CDR1 SQVTM, CDR2 ANQGSEA. The CDR3 runs 15 residues. CDR3 in DNA: TGCAGCGTCCAGGGGGCGACAGGGAGGGGCACTGAAGCTTTCTTT. It yields the protein CSVQGATGRGTEAFF.

J is TRBJ2-1 and V is TRBV4-3; D remains ambiguous. V lost 0 bases and J lost 6, with 9 bases in between. Germline assignment: CDR1 LGHNA and CDR2 YSLEER. CDR3 length: 14 residues. This CDR3 is CASSQERQFNEQFF. The CDR3, as DNA: TGCGCCAGCAGCCAAGAGAGGCAGTTCAATGAGCAGTTCTTC.

This clonotype was seen ten or more times. J is TRBJ1-3 and V is TRBV6-1; a weak D match, TRBD1 (5 bases). The V and J ends lost 6 bases and 1 base respectively, with 10 bases between them. The germline CDR1 and CDR2 sequences are MNHNS and SASEGT. The CDR3 contains 14 residues. CDR3 DNA sequence: TGTGCCAGCAGATCCGGGACGTCTGGAAACACCATATATTTT. It specifies CASRSGTSGNTIYF.

A few counts support this clonotype. CDR3 bases: TGTGCCAGCAGCTTAGTTATGAGCACCGGGGAGCTGTTTTTT. It is translated as CASSLVMSTGELFF. This chain joins TRBV7-2 and TRBJ2-2; no definite D call. This CDR3 comprises 14 residues. The V and J ends lost 1 base and 4 bases respectively, with 7 bases between them. CDR1 and CDR2 (germline): SGHTA, FQGNSA.

This clonotype was detected only a few times. This sequence joins TRBV19 and TRBJ2-5; 14 nucleotides match TRBD2. The CDR3 is 17 residues long. V shed 5 bases, J shed 2 bases, and the junction held 7 bases outside the gene matches. Germline-derived CDR1 and CDR2 are LNHDA and SQIVND (reference sequence). DNA of the CDR3: TGTGCCAGTAGTCCGGGACTAGCGGGGGACCTACAAGAGACCCAGTACTTC. It is translated as CASSPGLAGDLQETQYF.

The CDR3 coding sequence is TGTGCCAGCAGCTCCAAACGTCCTAGCGGGAGGTGGAATGAGCAGTTCTTC. Amino acid sequence: CASSSKRPSGRWNEQFF. The V gene is TRBV7-8, the J gene TRBJ2-1, with TRBD2 matching over 11 bases. The CDR3 runs to 17 residues. CDR1 and CDR2 from the germline V gene are SGHVS and FQNEAQ. The V and J ends lost 4 bases and 7 bases, in that order; junction bases with no gene match: 12. Full variable domain (outside the CDR3, taken from reference TRBV7-8 and TRBJ2-1): GAGVSQSPRYKVAKRGQDVALRCDPISGHVSLFWYQQALGQGPEFLTYFQNEAQLDKSGLPSDRFFAERPEGSVSTLKIQRTQQEDSAVYLCASSSKRPSGRWNEQFFGPGTRLTVL.

This clonotype showed up many times. The J gene is TRBJ1-6, the V gene TRBV5-1, with a weak D call TRBD1 (5 bases). CDR1 SGHRS and CDR2 YFSETQ come from the germline V gene. The V gene lost 5 bases and the J gene lost 4 bases, with 10 bases spanning the gap. CDR3 length equals 14 residues. CDR3 nucleotides: TGCGCCAGCAGTCTGGGGGAGTATAATTCACCCCTCCACTTT. This encodes CASSLGEYNSPLHF.

This clonotype occurred a few times. The genes are TRBV7-9 and TRBJ2-7, with 8 bases fitting TRBD2. The germline CDR1 and CDR2 sequences are SEHNR and FQNEAQ (reference sequence). V dropped 1 base and J dropped 5; count of bases not matched to a gene: 7. The CDR3 consists of 15 residues. The CDR3 coding sequence is TGTGCCAGCAGCTTAGAAGGACTAGCTTTCCACGAGCAGTACTTC. Its translation is CASSLEGLAFHEQYF.

J is TRBJ2-1 and V is TRBV11-1; 10 bases agree with TRBD2. The V gene's germline CDR1 is SGHAT and CDR2 FQDESV (reference sequence). Trimming at V came to 4 bases and at J to 0 bases, leaving 18 bases not matched to a gene. This CDR3 contains 21 residues. Here the CDR3 reads CASSSRKGTSAFWSSYNEQFF. In nucleotides, the CDR3 is TGTGCCAGCAGCTCACGTAAGGGGACTAGCGCCTTTTGGAGCTCCTACAATGAGCAGTTCTTC.